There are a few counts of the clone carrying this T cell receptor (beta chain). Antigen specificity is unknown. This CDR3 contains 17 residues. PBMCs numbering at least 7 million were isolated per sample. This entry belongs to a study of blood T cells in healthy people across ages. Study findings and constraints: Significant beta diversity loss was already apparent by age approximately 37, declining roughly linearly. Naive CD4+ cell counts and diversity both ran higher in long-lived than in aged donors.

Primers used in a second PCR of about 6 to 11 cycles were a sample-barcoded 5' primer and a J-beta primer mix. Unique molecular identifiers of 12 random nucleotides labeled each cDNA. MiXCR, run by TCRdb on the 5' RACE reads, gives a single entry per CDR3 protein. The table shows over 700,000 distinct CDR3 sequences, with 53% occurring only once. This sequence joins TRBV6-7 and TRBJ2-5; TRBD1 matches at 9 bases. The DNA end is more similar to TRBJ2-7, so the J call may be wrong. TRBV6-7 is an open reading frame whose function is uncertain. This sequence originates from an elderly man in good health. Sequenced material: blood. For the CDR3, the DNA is TGTGCCAGCAGCCGCCGAAGTTGGGACAGGGAGATGTACGAGCAGTACTTC. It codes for CASSRRSWDREMYEQYF.